Listed here are 5 T cell receptor beta chains from one sample, sequenced in a study of blood T cell repertoires in COVID-19. Clones were sequenced by immunoSEQ multiplex PCR, and TCRdb holds only the in-frame ones, with some missing. Of more than 95,000 clones in the sample, roughly four fifths are singletons; the top ten hold roughly 5.5%. Sequenced material: peripheral blood. These receptors all come from a man aged 55 to 70 with acute or convalescent COVID-19.

This chain links TRBV7-3 with TRBJ2-3, with 8 bases lining up with TRBD1. Germline V gene data show CDR1 as SGHTA and CDR2 as FQGTGA. The CDR3 covers 15 residues. The ends lost 5 bases at V and 1 base at J; junction bases unmatched: 5. The CDR3, as DNA: TGTGCCAGCAGCCGCGGACAGGGTGGCACAGATACGCAGTATTTT. It specifies CASSRGQGGTDTQYF.

This clone is a singleton in its sample. V and J are TRBV18 and TRBJ2-1; the D gene is possibly TRBD2 (6 bases). V dropped 4 bases and J dropped 6 bases, with 13 bases sitting between them. The CDR3 runs 14 residues. Germline loops: CDR1 KGHSH, CDR2 LQKENI. CDR3 region: CASSLGGMGNEQFF. CDR3 bases: TGTGCCAGCTCACTAGGAGGGATGGGCAATGAGCAGTTCTTC.

The sample holds a few counts of this clone. The J gene is TRBJ1-2, the V gene TRBV6-1, with 9 bases identical to TRBD1. Germline assignment: CDR1 MNHNS and CDR2 SASEGT. The CDR3 is made up of 14 amino acids. J was trimmed by 8 bases and V by 0 bases; bases with no gene match: 4. As DNA, the CDR3 is TGTGCCAGCAGTGAAGCGGGACAGGGTCGCGGCTACACCTTC. Amino acid sequence: CASSEAGQGRGYTF.

The rearrangement links TRBV5-1 to TRBJ1-1; 7 bases agree with TRBD1. Per germline, CDR1 SGHRS and CDR2 YFSETQ. V lost 0 bases and J lost 4; bases outside the gene matches: 15. This CDR3 comprises 18 residues. CDR3 nucleotide sequence: TGCGCCAGCAGCTTGGCCGCGGGGCAGGGGGTAGGGAGCACTGAAGCTTTCTTT. Protein: CASSLAAGQGVGSTEAFF.

V and J are TRBV10-3 and TRBJ2-3, with TRBD2 matching 12 bases. This CDR3 is 16 amino acids long. V lost 5 bases and J lost 5; bases outside the gene matches: 8. The V gene's germline CDR1 is ENHRY and CDR2 SYGVKD. CDR3 DNA: TGTGCCATCAGTAGGACTAGCGGGAAGACCTTAGATACGCAGTATTTT. Protein: CAISRTSGKTLDTQYF.